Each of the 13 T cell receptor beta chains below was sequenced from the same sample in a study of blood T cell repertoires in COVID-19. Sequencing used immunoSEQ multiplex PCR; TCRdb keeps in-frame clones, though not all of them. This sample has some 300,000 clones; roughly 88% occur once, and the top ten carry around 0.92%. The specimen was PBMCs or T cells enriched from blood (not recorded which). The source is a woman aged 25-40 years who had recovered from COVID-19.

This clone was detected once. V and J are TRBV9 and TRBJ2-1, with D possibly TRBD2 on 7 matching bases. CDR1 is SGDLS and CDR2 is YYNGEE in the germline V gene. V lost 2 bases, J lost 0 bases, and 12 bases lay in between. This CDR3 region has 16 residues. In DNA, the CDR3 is TGTGCCAGCAGCGTGGGGGGGGCCCACTCCTACAATGAGCAGTTCTTC. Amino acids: CASSVGGAHSYNEQFF.

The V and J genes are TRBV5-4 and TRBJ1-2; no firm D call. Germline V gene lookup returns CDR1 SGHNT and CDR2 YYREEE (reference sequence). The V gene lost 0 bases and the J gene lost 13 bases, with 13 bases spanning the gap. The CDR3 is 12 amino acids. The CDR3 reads CASSLVESGGTF. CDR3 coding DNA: TGTGCCAGCAGCTTGGTTGAGTCGGGAGGCACCTTC.

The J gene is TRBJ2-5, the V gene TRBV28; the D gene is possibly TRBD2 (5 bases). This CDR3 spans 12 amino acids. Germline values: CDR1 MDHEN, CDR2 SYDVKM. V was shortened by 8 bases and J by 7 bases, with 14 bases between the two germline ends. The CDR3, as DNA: TGTGCCAGCCAAACCGCCGGGATGACCCAGTACTTC. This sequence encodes CASQTAGMTQYF.

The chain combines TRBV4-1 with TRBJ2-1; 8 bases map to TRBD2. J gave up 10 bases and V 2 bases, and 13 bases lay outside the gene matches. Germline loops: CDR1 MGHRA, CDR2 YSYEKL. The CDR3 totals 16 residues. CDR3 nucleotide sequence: TGCGCCAGCAGCCAACCCTTCTTAGCGGGACCCAGCGAGCAGTTCTTC. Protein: CASSQPFLAGPSEQFF.

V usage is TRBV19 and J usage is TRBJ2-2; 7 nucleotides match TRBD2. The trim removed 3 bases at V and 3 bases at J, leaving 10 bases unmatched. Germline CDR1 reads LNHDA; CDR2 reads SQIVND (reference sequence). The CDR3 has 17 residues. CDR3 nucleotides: TGTGCCAGTAGTATGAGGGCGGGAGTGGTGGACACCGGGGAGCTGTTTTTT. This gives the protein CASSMRAGVVDTGELFF.

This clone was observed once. CDR3 region: CASSLTRGVELFF. CDR3 coding DNA: TGTGCCAGCAGTTTAACTCGGGGAGTGGAGCTGTTTTTT. The chain combines TRBV28 with TRBJ2-2, with D perhaps matching TRBD2 (5 bases). Between the trimmed V and J ends, which lost 2 bases and 10 bases, there was a span of 11 bases. The germline gives CDR1 MDHEN, CDR2 SYDVKM. CDR3 length equals 13 residues.

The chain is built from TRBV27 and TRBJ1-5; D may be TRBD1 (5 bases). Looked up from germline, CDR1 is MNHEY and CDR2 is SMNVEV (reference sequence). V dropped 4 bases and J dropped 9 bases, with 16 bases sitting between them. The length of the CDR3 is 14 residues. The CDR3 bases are TGTGCCAGCAGTTCTGTAGGGGTGCTGAGGCCCCAGCATTTT. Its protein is CASSSVGVLRPQHF.

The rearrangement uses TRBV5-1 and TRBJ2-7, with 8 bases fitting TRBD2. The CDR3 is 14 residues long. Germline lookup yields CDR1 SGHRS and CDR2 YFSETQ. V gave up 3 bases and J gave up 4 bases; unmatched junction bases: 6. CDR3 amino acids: CASSWGTSSYEQYF. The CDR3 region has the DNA TGCGCCAGCAGCTGGGGGACTAGTAGTTACGAGCAGTACTTC.

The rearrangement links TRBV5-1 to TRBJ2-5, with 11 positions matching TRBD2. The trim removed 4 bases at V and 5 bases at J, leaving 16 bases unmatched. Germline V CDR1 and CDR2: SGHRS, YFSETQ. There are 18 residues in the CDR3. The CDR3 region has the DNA TGCGCCAGCAGCCTGGGGGCGACTAGCGGGATTGCTGGGGAGACCCAGTACTTC. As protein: CASSLGATSGIAGETQYF. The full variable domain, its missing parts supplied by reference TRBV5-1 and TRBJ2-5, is KAGVTQTPRYLIKTRGQQVTLSCSPISGHRSVSWYQQTPGQGLQFLFEYFSETQRNKGNFPGRFSGRQFSNSRSEMNVSTLELGDSALYLCASSLGATSGIAGETQYFGPGTRLLVL.

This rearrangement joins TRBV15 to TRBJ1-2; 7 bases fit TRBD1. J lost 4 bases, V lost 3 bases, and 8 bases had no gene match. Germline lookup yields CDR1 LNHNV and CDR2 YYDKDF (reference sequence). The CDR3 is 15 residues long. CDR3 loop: CATSRAGTVGYGYTF. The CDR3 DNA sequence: TGTGCCACCAGCAGGGCCGGGACAGTGGGCTATGGCTACACCTTC.

The CDR3 sequence: CASSLLETQYF. CDR3 sequence (DNA): TGTGCCAGCAGTTTACTGGAGACCCAGTACTTC. This rearrangement joins TRBV12-3 or TRBV12-4 to TRBJ2-5; D remains unclear. V shed 2 bases and J shed 5 bases, with 3 bases lying between them. The CDR3 runs 11 residues.

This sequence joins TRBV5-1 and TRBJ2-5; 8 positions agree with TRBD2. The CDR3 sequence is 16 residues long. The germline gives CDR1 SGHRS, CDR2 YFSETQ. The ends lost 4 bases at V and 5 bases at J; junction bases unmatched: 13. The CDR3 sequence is CASSPAPAGGSETQYF. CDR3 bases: TGCGCCAGCAGCCCGGCTCCTGCGGGAGGTTCTGAGACCCAGTACTTC.

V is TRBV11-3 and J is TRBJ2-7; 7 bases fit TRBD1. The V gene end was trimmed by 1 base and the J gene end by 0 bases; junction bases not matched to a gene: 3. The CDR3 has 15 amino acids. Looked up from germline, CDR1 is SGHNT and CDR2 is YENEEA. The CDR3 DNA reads TGTGCCAGCAGCTTAGGCCGGGACAGCTCCTACGAGCAGTACTTC. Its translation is CASSLGRDSSYEQYF.